Given below is one TCR beta chain in context. This sample was taken from a study of blood T cell repertoires in COVID-19. The wider study: Both acute and convalescent COVID-19 samples were obtained from the United States, Italy and Spain. In each case, the material was cDNA or gDNA derived from T cells, B-cell-depleted T cells, or PBMCs.

Per the authors' pipeline: Scientists estimated how many nucleated cells there were by amplifying reference gene primers. Profiled with immunoSEQ multiplex PCR; TCRdb holds only in-frame clones, not every one. V and J calls and clone size come straight from that table; D and trimming were deduced from the DNA. The profile shows a few hundred thousand clones, roughly 88% of them singletons. Germline V gene data show CDR1 as MGHRA and CDR2 as YSYEKL. V was pared by 2 bases and J by 2 bases, with 1 base of the junction left unmatched. The CDR3 is made up of 14 amino acids. The specimen was PBMCs or T cells enriched from blood (not recorded which). The clonotype was recovered from a woman in her 50s with acute COVID-19. The chain couples TRBV4-1 to TRBJ2-5; 8 bases map to TRBD1. The CDR3 DNA sequence: TGCGCCAGCAGCCAATGGACAGGGCAAGAGACCCAGTACTTC. Translating gives CASSQWTGQETQYF.